These 29 T cell receptor beta chains came from one sample sequenced in a study of T-cell reconstitution after alpha-beta-depleted transplantation in children. Researchers prepared the TCRbeta library using unique molecular identifiers, the study reports. One entry per CDR3 protein, called by TCRdb with MiXCR from the PCR reads. Found here are just over 950,000 distinct CDR3 sequences, 25% to 35% of them singletons; the top ten hold over 25%. The material sequenced was PBMCs, mostly from graft donor cells, taken 360 days after TCRalphabeta/CD19-depleted stem cell transplant. The source is a boy less than two years old who had a stem cell transplant for SCID, so the T cells may come from the graft donor.

A few counts support this clonotype. The chain has TRBV12-3 or TRBV12-4 and TRBJ1-1; D unclear. The CDR3 runs to 13 residues. The V end was cut by 6 bases, the J end by 2 bases, with 10 bases between. The CDR3 sequence is CASSIQPNTEAFF. For the CDR3, the DNA is TGTGCCAGCAGCATACAGCCAAACACTGAAGCTTTCTTT.

This clonotype was recorded a few times. The rearrangement links TRBV28 to TRBJ2-3; 8 bases match TRBD1. CDR1 and CDR2 (germline): MDHEN, SYDVKM. The CDR3 consists of 18 residues. J lost 2 bases, V lost 3 bases, and 13 bases had no gene match. For the CDR3, the DNA is TGTGCCAGCAGTTTTACGCCCAGGGGGCCAGGTAACACAGATACGCAGTATTTT. Translated: CASSFTPRGPGNTDTQYF.

The sample holds a few counts of this clonotype. This chain uses TRBV2 with TRBJ2-2, with 7 bases that match TRBD1. The CDR3 consists of 16 residues. The V and J ends lost 4 bases and 2 bases, in that order; junction bases with no gene match: 7. Looked up from germline, CDR1 is SNHLY and CDR2 is FYNNEI. CDR3: CASSVDRVENTGELFF. As DNA, the CDR3 is TGTGCCAGCAGTGTTGACAGGGTCGAAAACACCGGGGAGCTGTTTTTT.

The V call is TRBV5-1, the J call TRBJ2-7; 7 bases line up with TRBD1. V dropped 4 bases and J dropped 0; count of bases not matched to a gene: 7. Germline V CDR1 and CDR2: SGHRS, YFSETQ. This CDR3 is 15 amino acids long. CDR3 coding DNA: TGCGCCAGCAGCAGGACAGGCCCCAGCTCCTACGAGCAGTACTTC. Encoded protein: CASSRTGPSSYEQYF.

This clonotype showed up just a few times. The chain joins TRBV10-3 to TRBJ2-7; the D gene is possibly TRBD1 (6 bases). This CDR3 is 14 amino acids long. Trimming left V 3 bases short and J 0 bases short, with 9 bases between. Germline V gives CDR1 ENHRY, CDR2 SYGVKD. In DNA form, the CDR3 reads TGTGCCATCAGTGAAATGGACAGCTCCTACGAGCAGTACTTC. It specifies CAISEMDSSYEQYF.

The chain is built from TRBV5-1 and TRBJ2-7, with D maybe TRBD1 (5 bases). Trimming left V 0 bases short and J 6 bases short, with 13 bases between. The CDR3 spans 14 residues. Germline loops: CDR1 SGHRS, CDR2 YFSETQ. For the CDR3, the DNA is TGCGCCAGCAGCTTGGGACAGTTACCCTCCGAGCAGTACTTC. It yields the protein CASSLGQLPSEQYF.

The chain couples TRBV6-5 to TRBJ2-7, with D perhaps assigned TRBD1 or TRBD2 (5 bases each). CDR1 is MNHEY and CDR2 is SVGAGI in the germline V gene. The CDR3 has 14 residues. V gave up 5 bases and J gave up 3 bases, with 14 bases separating them. The chain's CDR3 is CASSRKGDGYEQYF. The CDR3 DNA is TGTGCCAGCAGTCGTAAAGGGGACGGCTACGAGCAGTACTTC.

CDR3 coding DNA: TGCGCCAGCAGCCAAGGCCCGCGGACAGGGGACCAAGAGACCCAGTACTTC. This translates into CASSQGPRTGDQETQYF. This sequence joins TRBV4-1 and TRBJ2-5; 9 positions match TRBD1. V was clipped by 1 base and J by 0 bases; unmatched bases: 6. The CDR3 loop spans 17 amino acids. In germline, CDR1 is MGHRA, CDR2 YSYEKL.

This chain uses TRBV5-4 with TRBJ1-1; D may be TRBD1 (5 bases). CDR3 length: 14 residues. Germline CDR1 reads SGHNT; CDR2 reads YYREEE (reference sequence). Trimming removed 0 bases from V and 4 bases from J, with 10 bases in between. CDR3 loop: CASSLGQLFTEAFF. In DNA, the CDR3 is TGTGCCAGCAGCTTGGGACAGCTCTTCACTGAAGCTTTCTTT. The variable domain in full, with the rest retrieved from reference TRBV5-4 and TRBJ1-1, is ETGVTQSPTHLIKTRGQQVTLRCSSQSGHNTVSWYQQALGQGPQFIFQYYREEENGRGNFPPRFSGLQFPNYSSELNVNALELDDSALYLCASSLGQLFTEAFFGQGTRLTVV.

This chain uses TRBV4-1 with TRBJ2-5, with 10 bases fitting TRBD1. Germline CDR1 is MGHRA and CDR2 is YSYEKL. The V gene end was trimmed by 0 bases and the J gene end by 3 bases; junction bases not matched to a gene: 7. The CDR3 runs 17 residues. CDR3 nucleotides: TGCGCCAGCAGCCAAGAACGGACAGGGGGGAAGAAAGAGACCCAGTACTTC. Translating it yields CASSQERTGGKKETQYF.

This clonotype was picked up a small number of times. V is TRBV10-3 and J is TRBJ1-6; maybe TRBD1 (5 bases). Trimming left V 0 bases short and J 6 bases short, with 12 bases between. The CDR3 runs 16 residues. Germline-derived CDR1 and CDR2 are ENHRY and SYGVKD. Written as DNA, the CDR3 is TGTGCCATCAGTGAGTCGCCAGGGAGCACTAATTCACCCCTCCACTTT. Its translation: CAISESPGSTNSPLHF.

The table lists this clonotype with a count of one. V usage is TRBV13 and J usage is TRBJ2-2; the D gene is possibly TRBD2 (7 bases). The germline CDR1 and CDR2 sequences are PRHDT and FYEKMQ (reference sequence). The CDR3 totals 18 residues. V lost 0 bases to trimming and J lost 2 bases, with 16 bases between them. As DNA, the CDR3 is TGTGCCAGCAGCTTAGGAACGATCGGGGGGCCCAACACCGGGGAGCTGTTTTTT. Protein product: CASSLGTIGGPNTGELFF.

Comments on this clonotype: As the CDR3 is not closed by the conserved phenylalanine or tryptophan, this likely results from a read error. The CDR3 here is CATTTVQETQYC. In nucleotides, the CDR3 is TGTGCCACCACGACAGTACAAGAGACCCAGTACTGC. This sequence joins TRBV15 and TRBJ2-5; D possibly corresponds to TRBD1 (5 bases). Trimming took off 7 bases at V and 2 bases at J, with 8 bases between the two ends. CDR1 is LNHNV, CDR2 YYDKDF, per germline (reference sequence). The CDR3 extends over 12 amino acids.

This sequence joins TRBV12-3 or TRBV12-4 and TRBJ2-7; unclear D gene. The CDR3 is 16 residues long. The ends were cut back, 2 bases at V and 0 bases at J, with 14 bases in the middle. Here the CDR3 DNA reads TGTGCCAGCAGTTTATCAAGTTCCCGTTACTCCTACGAGCAGTACTTC. Encoded protein: CASSLSSSRYSYEQYF.

This clonotype was observed a few times. The V call is TRBV4-1, the J call TRBJ1-2, with D possibly being TRBD1 (5 bases). V was shortened by 0 bases and J by 8 bases, with 7 bases between the two germline ends. The CDR3 is 12 amino acids. Per the germline V gene, CDR1 is MGHRA and CDR2 is YSYEKL. CDR3 amino acids: CASSQERGGYTF. In DNA, the CDR3 is TGCGCCAGCAGCCAAGAAAGGGGAGGCTACACCTTC.

The V and J genes are TRBV6-2 or TRBV6-3 and TRBJ2-5; unclear D gene. The CDR3 covers 14 residues. V was trimmed by 2 bases and J by 7 bases, leaving 14 bases between them. Per the germline V gene, CDR1 is MNHEY and CDR2 is SVGEGT. DNA for the CDR3: TGTGCCAGCAGTTACGAGGCCAGTGAGGCGACCCAGTACTTC. It codes for CASSYEASEATQYF.

This clonotype was detected only a few times. V usage is TRBV12-3 or TRBV12-4 and J usage is TRBJ2-3, with D unresolved. The V gene lost 6 bases and the J gene lost 4 bases, with 20 bases spanning the gap. This CDR3 contains 16 residues. Here the CDR3 DNA reads TGTGCCAGCAGCTCCTCCGTGGCGGTACGGGCAGATACGCAGTATTTT. This encodes CASSSSVAVRADTQYF.

A word on this clonotype: A single base separates this from a much larger clone, so it may be a read error. The chain is built from TRBV12-3 or TRBV12-4 and TRBJ2-7, with 7 bases fitting TRBD1. The CDR3 is 13 residues long. V was clipped by 6 bases and J by 3 bases; unmatched bases: 5. The CDR3 sequence: CASRPGQNYEQYF. In DNA, the CDR3 is TGTGCCAGCAGGCCGGGACAGAACTACGAGCAGTACTTC.

This clonotype was recorded a few times. The chain is built from TRBV5-1 and TRBJ2-3; possibly TRBD1 for D (7 bases). Trimming removed 0 bases from V and 4 bases from J, with 15 bases in between. CDR1 SGHRS and CDR2 YFSETQ come from the germline V gene. The CDR3 extends over 16 amino acids. Here the CDR3 DNA reads TGCGCCAGCAGCTTGGATGGAGGGGGCATATCAGATACGCAGTATTTT. Protein sequence: CASSLDGGGISDTQYF.

The chain employs TRBV2 and TRBJ2-7; D ambiguous. Germline V gene lookup returns CDR1 SNHLY and CDR2 FYNNEI. The CDR3 has 14 amino acids. The V end was cut by 6 bases, the J end by 2 bases, with 14 bases between. CDR3 region: CASSAPRTAYEQYF. Here the CDR3 DNA reads TGTGCCAGCAGCGCTCCTCGAACGGCCTACGAGCAGTACTTC.

This clonotype was seen a single time. The chain couples TRBV18 to TRBJ2-1; D perhaps matches TRBD1 (5 bases). The germline gives CDR1 KGHSH, CDR2 LQKENI. This CDR3 has 16 amino acids. Trimming took 1 base from V and 0 from J, leaving 10 bases between them. CDR3 in DNA: TGTGCCAGCTCACCACTAGGGGTCGGCTCCTACAATGAGCAGTTCTTC. Protein product: CASSPLGVGSYNEQFF. Filled out from reference TRBV18 and TRBJ2-1, the complete variable domain reads NAGVMQNPRHLVRRRGQEARLRCSPMKGHSHVYWYRQLPEEGLKFMVYLQKENIIDESGMPKERFSAEFPKEGPSILRIQQVVRGDSAAYFCASSPLGVGSYNEQFFGPGTRLTVL.

The genes are TRBV19 and TRBJ1-5; 7 bases map to TRBD1. CDR1 and CDR2 (germline): LNHDA, SQIVND (reference sequence). The CDR3 runs to 18 residues. Trimming at V came to 5 bases and at J to 0 bases, leaving 13 bases not matched to a gene. The CDR3 DNA sequence: TGTGCCAGTAGTCCCCCTGAGTGGACAGGCTATAGCAATCAGCCCCAGCATTTT. As protein: CASSPPEWTGYSNQPQHF.

The chain uses TRBV24-1 and TRBJ2-3, with TRBD2 matching over 8 bases. The V gene's germline CDR1 is KGHDR and CDR2 SFDVKD. The CDR3 runs to 17 residues. The ends lost 2 bases at V and 8 bases at J; junction bases unmatched: 14. CDR3 in DNA: TGTGCCACCAGTGATTCGAAGGCTGAGAGCGGGGGTGGTACGCAGTATTTT. Protein sequence: CATSDSKAESGGGTQYF.

The chain combines TRBV2 with TRBJ1-1; 10 bases are shared with TRBD1. V was pared by 5 bases and J by 1 base, with 13 bases of the junction left unmatched. Germline CDR1 and CDR2: SNHLY and FYNNEI. The CDR3 spans 18 residues. CDR3: CASSSTWTGGIKNTEAFF. CDR3 nucleotide sequence: TGTGCCAGCAGTTCCACATGGACAGGGGGGATAAAGAACACTGAAGCTTTCTTT.

J is TRBJ1-2 and V is TRBV12-3 or TRBV12-4; 9 bases are a match to TRBD1. J was trimmed by 6 bases and V by 10 bases; bases with no gene match: 6. The CDR3 extends over 12 amino acids. Written as DNA, the CDR3 is TGTGCCACTCCGGACAGGGGAAATGGCTACACCTTC. As protein: CATPDRGNGYTF.

The gene calls are TRBV12-3 or TRBV12-4 and TRBJ2-7; weak D call: TRBD2 (6 bases). This CDR3 spans 15 amino acids. Trimming removed 5 bases at V and 2 bases at J, with 16 bases between. The CDR3 DNA sequence: TGTGCCAGCAGTCCGCCGGGACTGGTAACCTACGAGCAGTACTTC. It yields the protein CASSPPGLVTYEQYF.

V gene TRBV5-1 combines with J gene TRBJ2-7, with 7 bases fitting TRBD1. The CDR3 consists of 17 residues. Germline V gene data show CDR1 as SGHRS and CDR2 as YFSETQ. V dropped 2 bases and J dropped 5; count of bases not matched to a gene: 16. The CDR3 region is CASSFRLRGGLQNEQYF. In DNA, the CDR3 is TGCGCCAGCAGCTTTCGTCTAAGAGGGGGCCTTCAAAACGAGCAGTACTTC.

This rearrangement joins TRBV5-1 to TRBJ2-2, with D possibly called TRBD1 or TRBD2 (6 bases each). This CDR3 has 14 residues. The germline V and J ends were trimmed by 4 bases and 6 bases, with 13 bases remaining between them. Per the germline V gene, CDR1 is SGHRS and CDR2 is YFSETQ. The CDR3 bases are TGCGCCAGCAGCGCCGGGGGCGAGGCCGGGGAGCTGTTTTTT. Protein sequence: CASSAGGEAGELFF.

For this clonotype: A much larger clone is a single base away; this may be a read error. V and J are TRBV2 and TRBJ2-7; possibly TRBD1 for D (5 bases). Trimming took 7 bases from V and 1 from J, leaving 8 bases between them. Looked up from germline, CDR1 is SNHLY and CDR2 is FYNNEI. There are 12 residues in the CDR3. CDR3 sequence reads: CASTDTSYEQYF. CDR3 coding DNA: TGTGCCAGCACGGACACTTCCTACGAGCAGTACTTC.